This record covers a single T cell receptor beta chain. The antigen is unknown. Libraries were UMI-labeled 5' RACE TRB cDNA. TCRdb re-called the 5' RACE reads; one entry per CDR3 protein, DNA not given. The sample spans about 130,000 distinct CDR3 sequences; the ten largest clones claim approximately 0.3%. This CDR3 comprises 16 residues. CDR1 and CDR2 from the germline V gene are MNHEY and SVGEGT. The data belong to a study of CXCR3-negative and CXCR3-positive naive CD8 T cells. Overall study: Roughly 135 million TRB reads were obtained overall (about 1.5 +/- 0.3 million per library). General study findings and limits: The study found comparably high diversity in both naive subsets and much lower diversity in memory CD8+ cells. CXCR3-positive naive cells carried more hydrophobic TRB CDR3s than CXCR3-negative naive cells did.

By phenotype, naive CD8+ T cells were CD45RO-CCR7+CD27+CD95-. The sequenced material came from naive CXCR3- CD8+ T cells from blood. This sample's subset: CD45RO-CCR7+CD27+CD95- naive CD8+ T cells lacking CXCR3 (TNR3-). This TCR derives from a human donor in good health. Some clones in this sample may be carry-over from other donors' samples. The chain is built from TRBV6-2 or TRBV6-3 and TRBJ2-1. The CDR3 loop reads CASSGRTPRLHNEQFF.